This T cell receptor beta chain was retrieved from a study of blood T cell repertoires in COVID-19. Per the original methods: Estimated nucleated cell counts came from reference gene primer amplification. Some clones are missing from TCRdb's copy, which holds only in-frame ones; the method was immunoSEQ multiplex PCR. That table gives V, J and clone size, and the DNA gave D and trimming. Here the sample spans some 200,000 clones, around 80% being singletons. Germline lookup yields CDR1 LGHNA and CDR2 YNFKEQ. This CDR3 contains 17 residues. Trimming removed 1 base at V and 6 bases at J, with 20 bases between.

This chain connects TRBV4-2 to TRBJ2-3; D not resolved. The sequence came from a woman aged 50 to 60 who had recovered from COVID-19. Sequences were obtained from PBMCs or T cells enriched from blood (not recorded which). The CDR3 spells CASSQGSARLSGDTQYF. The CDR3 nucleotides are TGTGCCAGCAGCCAAGGGTCAGCGCGTCTGTCTGGGGATACGCAGTATTTT.